The present T cell receptor (beta chain) was sequenced within a study of blood T cell repertoires in COVID-19. Germline V gives CDR1 SGHVS, CDR2 FQNEAQ. Trimming removed 0 bases from V and 1 base from J, with 6 bases in between. The CDR3 length is 15 residues. Individuals drawn from under 30 US areas were roughly 18 to 95 years old. Two consecutive negative NP/OP PCR tests, clearance, or resolved symptoms defined Cohort 3 recovery. The protocol was immunoSEQ multiplex PCR, while the TCRdb copy is restricted to in-frame clones and leaves out a portion. The data hold more than 400,000 clones, with about 85% observed a single time.

The chain recombines TRBV7-8 with TRBJ2-2; weak D call: TRBD2 (6 bases). The receptor's source is a woman aged 18-29 years who had recovered from COVID-19. What was sequenced was PBMCs or T cells enriched from blood (not recorded which). CDR3 sequence (DNA): TGTGCCAGCAGCTTAGCGGGGGGGAACACCGGGGAGCTGTTTTTT. This encodes CASSLAGGNTGELFF.